A selection of T cell receptor beta chains follows, all from one sample in a study of blood T cell repertoires in COVID-19. The repertoire was sequenced with immunoSEQ multiplex PCR; TCRdb's copy has only in-frame clones and lacks some. Of about 200,000 clones listed, 85% to 90% were seen once; the top ten hold around 1.6%. The material sequenced was peripheral blood. These receptors all stem from a man younger than 35 with active or convalescent COVID-19. The CDR3 runs from the conserved cysteine through the conserved F or W. Each record gives: D gene, clone size, J gene, V gene, CDR3 DNA, CDR3 protein. D genes are given only for firm matches. Clone size is given for some rows only: seen once, a few or many times, or a class if the clone is expanded.

>.|.|TRBJ1-1|TRBV11-1
TGTGCCAGCAGCCGGGGTTACGACACTGAAGCTTTCTTT
CASSRGYDTEAFF
>TRBD1|.|TRBJ1-5|TRBV3-1/TRBV3-2
TGTGCCAGCAGCCTCGGGACAGGAGGGAATCAGCCCCAGCATTTT
CASSLGTGGNQPQHF
>.|.|TRBJ2-4|TRBV3-1/TRBV3-2
TGTGCCAGCAGGGGCGATCAGGGAAACATTCAGTACTTC
CASRGDQGNIQYF
>.|.|TRBJ2-7|TRBV6-1
TGTGCCAGCAGTGAAGCGCAACTAGGAGGGACCGAGCAGTACTTC
CASSEAQLGGTEQYF
>.|.|TRBJ1-3|TRBV6-6
TGTGCCAGCAGTTACTTGCAGTCCTTCTCTGGAAACACCATATATTTT
CASSYLQSFSGNTIYF
>.|.|TRBJ2-5|TRBV5-4
TGTGCCAGCAGCCCGGGACTCGATAGTCAAGAGACCCAGTACTTC
CASSPGLDSQETQYF
>.|once|TRBJ2-5|TRBV9
TGTGCCAGCAGCGTAGGTGACGGAGAGTTTCAAGAGACCCAGTACTTC
CASSVGDGEFQETQYF
>TRBD2|.|TRBJ2-1|TRBV5-1
TGCGCCAGCAGCTTGGAACTAGCGGATTCCAATGAGCAGTTCTTC
CASSLELADSNEQFF
>TRBD2|.|TRBJ2-2|TRBV5-1
TGCGCCAGCAGCTTATGGCTAGCGGGAACTTTCACCGGGGAGCTGTTTTTT
CASSLWLAGTFTGELFF
>.|.|TRBJ2-2|TRBV3-1/TRBV3-2
TGTGCCAGCGAACTAGTCACCGGGGAGCTGTTTTTT
CASELVTGELFF
>TRBD1|.|TRBJ2-7|TRBV9
TGTGCCAGCAGCGTAGATGGGACAGGGGCAGGGACCTACGAGCAGTACTTC
CASSVDGTGAGTYEQYF
>.|.|TRBJ2-6|TRBV27
TGTGCCAGCAGTTCCGGTGGAGGGGGCGCTGGGGCCAACGTCCTGACTTTC
CASSSGGGGAGANVLTF
>.|once|TRBJ2-1|TRBV18
TGTGCCAGCTCACCACCGACCGGGGATGAGCAGTTCTTC
CASSPPTGDEQFF
>TRBD1|.|TRBJ1-6|TRBV2
TGTGCCAGCAGCCGACAGGGGGCAGATTCACCCCTCCACTTT
CASSRQGADSPLHF